These 27 T cell receptor beta chains were all obtained from the same sample, sequenced in a study of CD8+ T cells in alopecia areata. RNA was extracted and reverse transcribed into cDNA as the sequencing template. Libraries were prepared by immunoSEQ multiplex PCR; TCRdb keeps only in-frame clonotypes and omits some of them. The sample carries 50,000 to 70,000 clones, 44% recorded once. The sequencing input was NKG2D-low CD8+ T cells sorted from blood. Receptor source: a human donor with alopecia areata.

V usage is TRBV19 and J usage is TRBJ1-1, with a possible D match to TRBD1 (6 bases). Trimming shortened V by 7 bases and J by 1 base, and 7 bases separated the two germline ends. The CDR3 has 12 residues. CDR1 is LNHDA and CDR2 is SQIVND in the germline V gene (reference sequence). CDR3 residues: CASKTGNTEAFF. CDR3 coding DNA: TGTGCCAGTAAGACAGGGAACACTGAAGCTTTCTTT.

This clone was counted between two and nine times. V is TRBV19 and J is TRBJ2-2, with a tentative D call TRBD1 (6 bases). The CDR3 is 13 amino acids. The germline V gene encodes CDR1 LNHDA and CDR2 SQIVND (reference sequence). The V and J ends lost 10 bases and 4 bases respectively, with 13 bases between them. The CDR3 is CATRTAFTGELFF. Here the CDR3 DNA reads TGTGCCACCCGGACAGCATTCACCGGGGAGCTGTTTTTT.

Only a few counts were recorded for this clone. The CDR3 is CASRSDRSHEQYF. The CDR3 nucleotides are TGCGCCAGCAGATCCGACAGGTCCCACGAGCAGTACTTC. The V gene is TRBV4-3, the J gene TRBJ2-7; D possibly corresponds to TRBD1 (6 bases). V lost 6 bases and J 5 bases, leaving 14 bases between the germline ends. Germline loops: CDR1 LGHNA, CDR2 YSLEER. This CDR3 comprises 13 residues.

J is TRBJ2-1 and V is TRBV29-1; maybe TRBD2 (5 bases). In germline, CDR1 is SQVTM, CDR2 ANQGSEA. The V gene lost 6 bases and the J gene lost 0 bases, with 15 bases spanning the gap. There are 15 residues in the CDR3. The DNA of the CDR3 is TGCAGCGTCCCGGCGGGTGCTAGCTCCTACAATGAGCAGTTCTTC. This translates into CSVPAGASSYNEQFF.

This clone was detected a few times. The rearrangement links TRBV29-1 to TRBJ2-3, with 7 positions matching TRBD2. The V gene's germline CDR1 is SQVTM and CDR2 ANQGSEA. There are 14 residues in the CDR3. The V segment lost 2 bases and the J segment 1 base; nucleotides outside the gene matches: 3. The CDR3 DNA sequence: TGCAGCGTTGAACTAGCGGAAGGCACAGATACGCAGTATTTT. Translation gives CSVELAEGTDTQYF.

This clone was observed a few times. The chain couples TRBV7-2 to TRBJ2-7; D may be TRBD2 (6 bases). The CDR3 runs 13 residues. The V gene lost 3 bases and the J gene lost 3 bases, with 9 bases spanning the gap. Germline values: CDR1 SGHTA, CDR2 FQGNSA. CDR3 amino acids: CASSLGGYYEQYF. As DNA, the CDR3 is TGTGCCAGCAGCTTGGGAGGTTACTACGAGCAGTACTTC.

Points on this clone: The identical CDR3 is also encoded by other nucleotide sequences in the sample. This chain joins TRBV7-9 and TRBJ1-1, with no clear D. This CDR3 contains 13 residues. The V end was cut by 5 bases, the J end by 0 bases, with 7 bases between. CDR1 and CDR2 (germline): SEHNR, FQNEAQ (reference sequence). The CDR3 here is CASSLGMNTEAFF. The CDR3 region has the DNA TGTGCCAGCAGCCTCGGGATGAACACTGAAGCTTTCTTT. The full variable domain, its missing parts supplied by reference TRBV7-9 and TRBJ1-1, is DTGVSQNPRHKITKRGQNVTFRCDPISEHNRLYWYRQTLGQGPEFLTYFQNEAQLEKSRLLSDRFSAERPKGSFSTLEIQRTEQGDSAMYLCASSLGMNTEAFFGQGTRLTVV.

This clone has just a few counts. The J gene is TRBJ2-5, the V gene TRBV29-1, with D possibly called TRBD1 or TRBD2 (6 bases each). This CDR3 spans 16 amino acids. V lost 4 bases to trimming and J lost 5 bases, with 23 bases between them. The germline V gene has CDR1 SQVTM and CDR2 ANQGSEA. The CDR3 sequence is CSVAREDSRPFETQYF. CDR3 bases: TGCAGCGTTGCAAGGGAGGACAGCCGCCCTTTTGAGACCCAGTACTTC.

This clone was seen more than once but under ten times. The rearrangement uses TRBV29-1 and TRBJ2-3, with a tentative D call TRBD1 (5 bases). The CDR3 consists of 13 residues. CDR1 SQVTM and CDR2 ANQGSEA come from the germline V gene. Trimming removed 3 bases from V and 2 bases from J, with 9 bases in between. The CDR3 loop is CSVEGRDTDTQYF. DNA for the CDR3: TGCAGCGTTGAGGGCAGGGACACAGATACGCAGTATTTT.

The chain has TRBV27 and TRBJ1-4, with D possibly matching TRBD1 (5 bases). This CDR3 has 14 amino acids. The germline V and J ends were trimmed by 1 base and 8 bases, with 11 bases remaining between them. Germline V gene sequence: CDR1 MNHEY, CDR2 SMNVEV (reference sequence). CDR3 in DNA: TGTGCCAGCAGTTTATGGCAGGGTAACGAAAAACTGTTTTTT. It codes for CASSLWQGNEKLFF.

This clone is a singleton in its sample. The genes are TRBV30 and TRBJ2-1; D not certain. The CDR3 consists of 12 residues. With 2 bases removed from V and 1 base from J, the gap between germline ends came to 3 bases. In germline, CDR1 is GTSNPN, CDR2 SVGIG (reference sequence). This CDR3 reads CAWSRSYNEQFF. DNA for the CDR3: TGTGCCTGGAGTCGGTCCTACAATGAGCAGTTCTTC.

The chain recombines TRBV27 with TRBJ2-7, with 10 bases aligning to TRBD2. The germline V gene encodes CDR1 MNHEY and CDR2 SMNVEV (reference sequence). The CDR3 length is 16 residues. V lost 2 bases to trimming and J lost 2 bases; unmatched junction nucleotides: 6. Here the CDR3 reads CASSLGSGLAAYEQYF. The CDR3 nucleotides are TGTGCCAGCAGTTTAGGTTCCGGACTAGCGGCCTACGAGCAGTACTTC.

The chain has TRBV4-3 and TRBJ2-7; D gene unclear. V lost 1 base, J lost 5 bases, and 6 bases lay in between. The CDR3 spans 12 residues. Germline V gene data show CDR1 as LGHNA and CDR2 as YSLEER. The CDR3 spells CASSQGGDEQYF. The CDR3 DNA reads as TGCGCCAGCAGCCAAGGTGGGGACGAGCAGTACTTC.

The rearrangement links TRBV9 to TRBJ1-5; 9 nucleotides align to TRBD1. The CDR3 is 15 amino acids. Germline V lookup: CDR1 SGDLS, CDR2 YYNGEE. Germline trimming cut 2 bases from V and 7 bases from J; bases unmatched to any gene: 7. CDR3 protein: CASSVGTGLGQPQHF. The DNA for the CDR3 is TGTGCCAGCAGCGTTGGGACAGGGCTAGGGCAGCCCCAGCATTTT.

This chain uses TRBV7-6 with TRBJ2-7, with TRBD2 matching 8 bases. Germline CDR1 and CDR2: SGHVS and FNYEAQ. CDR3 length: 14 amino acids. Unmatched junction bases numbered 4, after V lost 4 bases and J lost 2 bases. CDR3 sequence reads: CASSSSGPAYEQYF. For the CDR3, the DNA is TGTGCCAGCAGCTCTAGCGGGCCCGCCTACGAGCAGTACTTC.

The chain links TRBV5-6 to TRBJ2-3; 11 positions match TRBD1. Germline CDR1 SGHDT, CDR2 YYEEEE. The V segment lost 4 bases and the J segment 2 bases; nucleotides outside the gene matches: 9. CDR3 length: 17 amino acids. CDR3 sequence reads: CASSGTGTGGPTDTQYF. The CDR3 DNA sequence: TGTGCCAGCAGCGGAACCGGGACAGGGGGTCCCACAGATACGCAGTATTTT.

The V and J genes are TRBV13 and TRBJ2-5, with 7 bases lining up with TRBD1. Trimming removed 4 bases from V and 2 bases from J; junction bases left unmatched: 4. Germline CDR1 reads PRHDT; CDR2 reads FYEKMQ (reference sequence). CDR3 size: 14 residues. CDR3 loop: CASSYRGGQETQYF. In nucleotides, the CDR3 is TGTGCCAGCAGCTACAGGGGTGGGCAAGAGACCCAGTACTTC.

The V call is TRBV29-1, the J call TRBJ1-1, with TRBD1 matching over 12 bases. Germline CDR1 SQVTM, CDR2 ANQGSEA. Trimming took 6 bases from V and 1 from J; bases not matched to a gene: 9. The length of the CDR3 is 16 residues. CDR3 in amino acids: CSVPGQGALSNTEAFF. In DNA form, the CDR3 reads TGCAGCGTCCCGGGACAGGGGGCTCTTTCGAACACTGAAGCTTTCTTT.

Written as DNA, the CDR3 is TGCGCCAGCAGCCAAAGAGCGCTGAGGGACAATGAGCAGTTCTTC. Residues: CASSQRALRDNEQFF. This chain joins TRBV4-3 and TRBJ2-1; D is perhaps TRBD2 (5 bases). The CDR3 has 15 amino acids. Germline V CDR1 and CDR2: LGHNA, YSLEER. V gave up 2 bases and J gave up 5 bases, with 13 bases separating them.

In its sample, this clone was seen a few times. J is TRBJ1-2 and V is TRBV29-1; D unclear. Between the trimmed V and J ends, which lost 6 bases and 2 bases, there was a span of 10 bases. Germline V gene lookup returns CDR1 SQVTM and CDR2 ANQGSEA. This CDR3 spans 12 amino acids. CDR3 nucleotides: TGCAGCGTCGAGTCAAGGAACTATGGCTACACCTTC. This sequence encodes CSVESRNYGYTF.

The CDR3 here is CASSYEAGGNEQYF. The CDR3 region has the DNA TGTGCCAGCAGTTACGAAGCGGGGGGTAACGAGCAGTACTTC. The rearrangement uses TRBV6-5 and TRBJ2-7; 9 bases are shared with TRBD2. With V trimmed by 2 bases and J by 5 bases, 4 bases remained unmatched. Germline assignment: CDR1 MNHEY and CDR2 SVGAGI. This CDR3 is 14 amino acids long.

The rearrangement links TRBV7-9 to TRBJ2-1; D is undetermined. V was trimmed by 6 bases and J by 7 bases, leaving 10 bases between them. The germline V gene encodes CDR1 SEHNR and CDR2 FQNEAQ (reference sequence). The CDR3 contains 12 residues. The CDR3 sequence is CASSYMWNEQFF. As DNA, the CDR3 is TGTGCCAGCAGTTACATGTGGAATGAGCAGTTCTTC.

This clone was counted a few times. The J gene is TRBJ2-1, the V gene TRBV13; TRBD1 matches at 7 bases. Per germline, CDR1 PRHDT and CDR2 FYEKMQ (reference sequence). The CDR3 spans 12 residues. The V and J ends lost 5 bases and 12 bases, in that order; junction bases with no gene match: 7. CDR3 in DNA: TGTGCCAGCAGCCTCCGGGACAGCCGGCAGTTCTTC. Translating gives CASSLRDSRQFF.

V gene TRBV11-2 combines with J gene TRBJ1-6; D gene ambiguous. This CDR3 is built from 15 residues. Trimming left V 0 bases short and J 0 bases short, with 3 bases between. The germline V gene encodes CDR1 SGHAT and CDR2 FQNNGV. The CDR3 protein is CASSLEGSYNSPLHF. The CDR3 coding sequence is TGTGCCAGCAGCTTAGAGGGCTCCTATAATTCACCCCTCCACTTT.

The CDR3 nucleotides read TGTGCCAGCAGTCTTCGGGGCAGGGTCACAGATACGCAGTATTTT. This encodes CASSLRGRVTDTQYF. This chain joins TRBV13 and TRBJ2-3, with D perhaps being TRBD1 or TRBD2 (5 bases each). The germline CDR1 and CDR2 sequences are PRHDT and FYEKMQ (reference sequence). Deletions cut 6 bases from V and 2 bases from J, with 15 bases between. The CDR3 covers 15 residues. The whole variable domain, filled in from reference TRBV13 and TRBJ2-3, reads AAGVIQSPRHLIKEKRETATLKCYPIPRHDTVYWYQQGPGQDPQFLISFYEKMQSDKGSIPDRFSAQQFSDYHSELNMSSLELGDSALYFCASSLRGRVTDTQYFGPGTRLTVL.

The chain has TRBV29-1 and TRBJ2-1; 9 positions agree with TRBD2. CDR1 and CDR2 (germline): SQVTM, ANQGSEA. V trimming: 2 bases; J trimming: 8 bases; junction bases outside the gene matches: 10. This CDR3 contains 15 residues. The CDR3 region is CSVESNSGTSYEQFF. For the CDR3, the DNA is TGCAGCGTTGAATCAAACTCCGGGACTAGCTATGAGCAGTTCTTC.

The J gene is TRBJ2-1, the V gene TRBV29-1; 13 positions match TRBD2. After removal of 7 bases from V and 6 bases from J, the junction contained 6 bases not matched to a gene. CDR1 and CDR2 from the germline V gene are SQVTM and ANQGSEA. The CDR3 consists of 14 residues. For the CDR3, the DNA is TGCAGCGCCGGCGGGACTAGCGGGACCAATGAGCAGTTCTTC. This encodes CSAGGTSGTNEQFF.